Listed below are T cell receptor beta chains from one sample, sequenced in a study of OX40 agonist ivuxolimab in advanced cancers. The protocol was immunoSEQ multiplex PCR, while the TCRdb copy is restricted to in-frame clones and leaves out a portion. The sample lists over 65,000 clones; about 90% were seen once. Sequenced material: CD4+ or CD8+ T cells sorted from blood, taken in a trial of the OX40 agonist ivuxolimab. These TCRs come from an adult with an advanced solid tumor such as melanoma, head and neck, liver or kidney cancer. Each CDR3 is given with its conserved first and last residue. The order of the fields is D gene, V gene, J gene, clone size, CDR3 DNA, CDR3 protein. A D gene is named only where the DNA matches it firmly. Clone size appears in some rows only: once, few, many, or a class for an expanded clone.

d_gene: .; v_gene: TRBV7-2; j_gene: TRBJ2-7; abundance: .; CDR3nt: TGTGCCAGCAGCTTACTCAGGGAAGGCAGCTCCTACGAGCAGTACTTC; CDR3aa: CASSLLREGSSYEQYF
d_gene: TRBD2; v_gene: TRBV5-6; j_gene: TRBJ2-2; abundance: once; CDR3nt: TGTGCCAGCAGCCGGACTAGCGGGGGGGCCCCTAACACCGGGGAGCTGTTTTTT; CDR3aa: CASSRTSGGAPNTGELFF
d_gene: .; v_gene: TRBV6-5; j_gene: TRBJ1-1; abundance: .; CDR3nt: TGTGCCAGCAGAACGCTACAGGAGATGAACACTGAAGCTTTCTTT; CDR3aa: CASRTLQEMNTEAFF
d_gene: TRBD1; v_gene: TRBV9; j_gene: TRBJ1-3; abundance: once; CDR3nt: TGTGCCAGCAGCGCCACAGGGGTCTCTGGAAACACCATATATTTT; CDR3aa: CASSATGVSGNTIYF
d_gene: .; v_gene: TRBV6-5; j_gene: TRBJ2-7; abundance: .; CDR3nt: TGTGCCAGCAGTTACCCCGGGACCCGGGGCTCCTACGAGCAGTACTTC; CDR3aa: CASSYPGTRGSYEQYF
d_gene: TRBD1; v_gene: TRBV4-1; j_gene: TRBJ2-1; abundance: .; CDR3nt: TGCGCCAGCAGCCACGGACAGGGATGGAATGAGCAGTTCTTC; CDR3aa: CASSHGQGWNEQFF
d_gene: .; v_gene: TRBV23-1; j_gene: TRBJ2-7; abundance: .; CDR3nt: TGCGCCAGCAGTCAATCTGATTGGGATTCCTACGAGCAGTACTTC; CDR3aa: CASSQSDWDSYEQYF
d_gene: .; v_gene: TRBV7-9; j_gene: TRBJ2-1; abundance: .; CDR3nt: TGTGCCAGCAGCTCCCATGAGCAGTTCTTC; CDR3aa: CASSSHEQFF
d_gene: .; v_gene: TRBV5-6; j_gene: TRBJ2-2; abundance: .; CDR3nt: TGTGCCAGCAGCGAGGGGAACGGGGAGCTGTTTTTT; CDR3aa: CASSEGNGELFF
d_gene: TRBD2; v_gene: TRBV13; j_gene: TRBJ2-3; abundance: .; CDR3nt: TGTGCCAGCAGCTCCCCGGGACTAGCGGGGGCAAAAACAGATACGCAGTATTTT; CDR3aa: CASSSPGLAGAKTDTQYF
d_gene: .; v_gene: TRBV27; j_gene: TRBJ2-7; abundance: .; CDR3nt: TGTGCCAGCAGTTTAAGGGGGGCGGTGGACGAGCAGTACTTC; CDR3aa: CASSLRGAVDEQYF
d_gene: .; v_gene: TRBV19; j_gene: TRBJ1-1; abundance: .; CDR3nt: TGTGCCAGTAGTATGTCGGGAAACATGAACACTGAAGCTTTCTTT; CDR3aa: CASSMSGNMNTEAFF
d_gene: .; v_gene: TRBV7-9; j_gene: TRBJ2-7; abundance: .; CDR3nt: TGTGCCAGCAGCGTAACCGAGGGGGTCGAGCAGTACTTC; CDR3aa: CASSVTEGVEQYF
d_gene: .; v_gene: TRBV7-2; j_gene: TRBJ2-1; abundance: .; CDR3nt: TGTGCCAGCAGCTTTATCGGGGTTTTTGAGCAGTTCTTC; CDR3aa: CASSFIGVFEQFF
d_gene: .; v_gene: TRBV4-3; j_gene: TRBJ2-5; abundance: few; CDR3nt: TGCGCCAGCAGCCAAGAAGGGTGGGAGACCCAGTACTTC; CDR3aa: CASSQEGWETQYF
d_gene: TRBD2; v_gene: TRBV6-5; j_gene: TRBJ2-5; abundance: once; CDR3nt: TGTGCCAGCAGTTACGGAACTCGCGGGGGGTCCGTGACCCAGTACTTC; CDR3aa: CASSYGTRGGSVTQYF
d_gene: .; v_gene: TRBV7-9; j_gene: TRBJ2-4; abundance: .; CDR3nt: TGTGCCAGCAGCTCCCCCGAAGCCCAGAAGGTAGCCAAAAACATTCAGTACTTC; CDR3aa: CASSSPEAQKVAKNIQYF
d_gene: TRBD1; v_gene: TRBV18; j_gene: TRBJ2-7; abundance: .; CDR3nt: TGTGCCAGCTCACCGAGGACAGGACCTTACGACGAGCAGTACTTC; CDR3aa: CASSPRTGPYDEQYF
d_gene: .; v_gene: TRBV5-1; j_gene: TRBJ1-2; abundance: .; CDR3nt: TGCGCCAGCAGCTTGGTACGGGATTCTGGCTATGGCTACACCTTC; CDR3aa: CASSLVRDSGYGYTF
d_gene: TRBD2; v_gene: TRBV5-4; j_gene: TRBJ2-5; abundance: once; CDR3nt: TGTGCCAGCAGCGAGGGACTAGCGGTACAAGAGACCCAGTACTTC; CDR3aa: CASSEGLAVQETQYF
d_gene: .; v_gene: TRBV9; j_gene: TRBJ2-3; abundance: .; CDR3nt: TGTGCCAGCAGCGTTCAGGGGGGGACAGATACGCAGTATTTT; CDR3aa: CASSVQGGTDTQYF
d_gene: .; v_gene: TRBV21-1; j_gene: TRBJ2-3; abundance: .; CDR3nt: TGTGCCAGCAGCAAAGGTACGGCTGCCGGGGAGTATTTT; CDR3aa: CASSKGTAAGEYF
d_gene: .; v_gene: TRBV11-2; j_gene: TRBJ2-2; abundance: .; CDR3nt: TGTGCCAGCAGCTTAGGTGACAGCCCTGGCCCCGGGGAGCTGTTTTTT; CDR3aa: CASSLGDSPGPGELFF
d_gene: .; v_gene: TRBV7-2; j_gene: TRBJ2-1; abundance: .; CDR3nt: TGTGCCAGCAGCTTAGCGCCTGGGAGCTCCTACAATGAGCAGTTCTTC; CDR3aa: CASSLAPGSSYNEQFF
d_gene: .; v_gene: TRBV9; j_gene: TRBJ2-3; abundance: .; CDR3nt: TGTGCCAGCAGCCTGAGAGCTGTGGCGGGGGCGGCAGATACGCAGTATTTT; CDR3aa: CASSLRAVAGAADTQYF
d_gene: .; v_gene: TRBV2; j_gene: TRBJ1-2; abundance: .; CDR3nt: TGTGCCAGCAGCGCCGTGGGCCTCTCAGCTAACTATGGCTACACTTTC; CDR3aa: CASSAVGLSANYGYTF
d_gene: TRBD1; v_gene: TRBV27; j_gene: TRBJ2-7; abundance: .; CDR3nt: TGTGCCAGCAGTTTGGGGACAGGGCTGCTCGAGCAGTACTTC; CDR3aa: CASSLGTGLLEQYF
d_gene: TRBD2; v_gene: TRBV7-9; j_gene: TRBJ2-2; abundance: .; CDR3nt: TGTGCCAGCAGCCCGCGGGAGGGGGGCACCGGGGAGCTGTTTTTT; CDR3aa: CASSPREGGTGELFF